These T cell receptor beta chains were read from a single sample in a study of T cells after yellow fever vaccination. Via MiXCR, TCRdb re-called the 5' RACE reads, giving one row per CDR3 protein. Seen here are 450,000 to 650,000 distinct CDR3 sequences, roughly a fifth observed once, and the top ten hold about 16%. The input for sequencing was PBMCs, taken more than 20 days after the first yellow fever vaccination. The receptors stem from a man between 18 and 29 years old who received the YFV17D yellow fever vaccine. Both conserved end residues are part of each CDR3. A D gene is named only where the DNA matches it firmly. Clone sizes are given selectively: once, few, many, or a class where the clone is expanded.

NA	TRBV12-3/TRBV12-4	TRBJ1-4	few	CASSLARLNEKLFF	TGTGCCAGCAGTTTAGCCCGGCTGAATGAAAAACTGTTTTTT
NA	TRBV29-1	TRBJ2-1	NA	CSVEPSQSSYKEQFF	TGCAGCGTTGAACCCTCCCAGAGCTCCTACAAAGAGCAGTTCTTC
NA	TRBV5-1	TRBJ2-5	few	CASSVAPREETQYF	TGCGCCAGCAGTGTAGCCCCCCGCGAGGAGACCCAGTACTTC
NA	TRBV2	TRBJ2-2	few	CASSDWRGKTGELFF	TGTGCCAGCAGTGATTGGAGAGGGAAGACCGGGGAGCTGTTTTTT
NA	TRBV7-9	TRBJ2-7	few	CASNTDRSYEQYF	TGTGCCAGCAACACGGACCGCTCCTACGAGCAGTACTTC
NA	TRBV7-2	TRBJ2-3	NA	CASSLYGTTSTDTQYF	TGTGCCAGCAGCTTATACGGGACCACTAGCACAGATACGCAGTATTTT
TRBD1	TRBV6-2/TRBV6-3	TRBJ2-3	NA	CASSYPPGQVGDTQYF	TGTGCCAGCAGTTACCCTCCCGGACAGGTTGGAGATACGCAGTATTTT
NA	TRBV5-1	TRBJ2-7	few	CASGGGTTVYEQYF	TGCGCCAGTGGAGGCGGGACGACCGTCTACGAGCAGTACTTC
NA	TRBV5-1	TRBJ2-1	NA	CASSLGAPPGGRFNEQFF	TGCGCCAGCAGCTTGGGCGCCCCCCCGGGGGGCAGATTCAATGAGCAGTTCTTC
TRBD1	TRBV5-5	TRBJ2-5	few	CASSFRTGETQYF	TGTGCCAGCAGCTTCCGGACAGGGGAGACCCAGTACTTC
NA	TRBV29-1	TRBJ2-3	NA	CSVEGEAGDTQYF	TGCAGCGTTGAGGGGGAGGCGGGGGATACGCAGTATTTT
TRBD2	TRBV20-1	TRBJ2-3	NA	CSASDSGADTQYF	TGCAGTGCTAGTGATAGCGGGGCAGATACGCAGTATTTT
TRBD1	TRBV20-1	TRBJ2-2	few	CSARGPGTGEIYTGELFF	TGCAGTGCTAGAGGTCCCGGGACAGGGGAGATATACACCGGGGAGCTGTTTTTT
NA	TRBV6-5	TRBJ1-1	NA	CASSYHPAKPGVREAFF	TGTGCCAGCAGTTACCATCCTGCTAAGCCAGGGGTCAGGGAAGCTTTCTTT
NA	TRBV7-2	TRBJ1-5	NA	CASSSAPTAGQPQHF	TGTGCCAGCAGCTCCGCTCCGACAGCGGGTCAGCCCCAGCATTTT
TRBD2	TRBV20-1	TRBJ2-1	few	CSARPSGGYIPGSNNEQFF	TGCAGTGCGAGACCTAGCGGGGGGTACATTCCGGGGTCTAACAATGAGCAGTTCTTC
NA	TRBV29-1	TRBJ2-7	many	CSVSTEGVTSSYEQYF	TGCAGCGTTTCGACGGAGGGGGTGACCAGCTCCTACGAGCAGTACTTC
NA	TRBV7-9	TRBJ2-5	many	CASSLGHPQETQYF	TGTGCCAGCAGCTTAGGACACCCCCAAGAGACCCAGTACTTC
TRBD1	TRBV5-1	TRBJ1-1	NA	CASSNDRVGTEAFF	TGCGCCAGCAGCAATGACAGGGTCGGGACTGAAGCTTTCTTT
NA	TRBV3-1	TRBJ2-3	many	CASSQEGPDTQYF	TGTGCCAGCAGCCAAGAAGGGCCAGATACGCAGTATTTT
NA	TRBV20-1	TRBJ1-5	few	CSARDDANQPQHF	TGCAGTGCTAGAGATGACGCTAATCAGCCCCAGCATTTT
NA	TRBV2	TRBJ1-2	few	CASSEDREWDGYTF	TGTGCCAGCAGTGAGGACCGGGAGTGGGATGGCTACACCTTC
NA	TRBV7-6	TRBJ2-5	NA	CASSRLQQEYQETQYF	TGTGCCAGCAGCCGACTTCAACAAGAGTACCAAGAGACCCAGTACTTC
NA	TRBV6-5	TRBJ2-7	once	CASSYVGPGTYEQYF	TGTGCCAGCAGTTACGTAGGGCCAGGTACCTACGAGCAGTACTTC
TRBD1	TRBV13	TRBJ2-7	NA	CASSLARTGRYEQYF	TGTGCCAGCAGCTTGGCCCGGACAGGACGTTACGAGCAGTACTTC
NA	TRBV19	TRBJ2-2	NA	CASTRKPNTGELFF	TGTGCCAGTACCCGGAAACCGAACACCGGGGAGCTGTTTTTT
NA	TRBV24-1	TRBJ2-3	NA	CATSDLPQGSSTDTQYF	TGTGCCACCAGTGATTTACCGCAGGGGTCGTCCACAGATACGCAGTATTTT
NA	TRBV6-5	TRBJ2-2	NA	CARSYYDFTGELFF	TGTGCCAGAAGTTACTATGACTTTACCGGGGAGCTGTTTTTT
NA	TRBV12-3/TRBV12-4	TRBJ2-1	NA	CASSLAGGPVEQFF	TGTGCCAGCAGTTTAGCGGGGGGGCCGGTTGAGCAGTTCTTC